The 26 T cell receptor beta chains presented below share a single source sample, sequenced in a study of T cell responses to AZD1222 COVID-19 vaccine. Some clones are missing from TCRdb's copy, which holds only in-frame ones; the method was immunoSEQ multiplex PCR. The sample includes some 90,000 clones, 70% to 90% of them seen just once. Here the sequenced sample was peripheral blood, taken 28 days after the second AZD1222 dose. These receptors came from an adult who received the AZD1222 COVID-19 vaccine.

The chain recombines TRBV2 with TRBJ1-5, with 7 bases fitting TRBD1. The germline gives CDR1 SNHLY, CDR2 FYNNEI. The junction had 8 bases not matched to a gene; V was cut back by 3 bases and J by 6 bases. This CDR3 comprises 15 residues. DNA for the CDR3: TGTGCCAGCAGTGAGTTAGACAGGGTTCTTCAGCCCCAGCATTTT. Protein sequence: CASSELDRVLQPQHF.

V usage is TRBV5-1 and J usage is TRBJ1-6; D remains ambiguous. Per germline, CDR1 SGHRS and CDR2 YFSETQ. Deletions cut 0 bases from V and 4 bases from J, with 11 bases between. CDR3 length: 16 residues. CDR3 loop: CASSLVGSRYNSPLHF. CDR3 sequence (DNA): TGCGCCAGCAGCTTGGTGGGGTCTCGGTATAATTCACCCCTCCACTTT.

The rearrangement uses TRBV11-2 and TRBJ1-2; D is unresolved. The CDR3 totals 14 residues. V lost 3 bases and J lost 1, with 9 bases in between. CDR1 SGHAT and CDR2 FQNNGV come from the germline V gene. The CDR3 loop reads CASSFPPDNYGYTF. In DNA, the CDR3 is TGTGCCAGCAGCTTTCCCCCAGATAACTATGGCTACACCTTC.

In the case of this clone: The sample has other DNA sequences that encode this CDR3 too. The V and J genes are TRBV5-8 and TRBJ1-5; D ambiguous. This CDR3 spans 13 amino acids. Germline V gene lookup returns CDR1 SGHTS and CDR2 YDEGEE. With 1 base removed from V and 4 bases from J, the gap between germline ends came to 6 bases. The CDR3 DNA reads TGTGCCAGCAGCTTGTACGGGAATCAGCCCCAGCATTTT. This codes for CASSLYGNQPQHF.

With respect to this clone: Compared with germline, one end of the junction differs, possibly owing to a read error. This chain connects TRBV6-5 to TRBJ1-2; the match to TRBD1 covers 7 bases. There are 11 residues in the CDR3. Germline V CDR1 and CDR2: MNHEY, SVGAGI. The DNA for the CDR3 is TGTGCCAGCAGAGGACAGACAGGGACTCTCTTC. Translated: CASRGQTGTLF.

The CDR3 coding sequence is TGTGCCAGCAGTGAAGAGCCCCTTCGGGGGACGTATAACTATGGCTACACCTTC. Its translation is CASSEEPLRGTYNYGYTF. V usage is TRBV6-1 and J usage is TRBJ1-2, with D possibly matching TRBD1 (5 bases). The V gene's germline CDR1 is MNHNS and CDR2 SASEGT. This CDR3 spans 18 amino acids. The V end lost 1 base, the J end lost 1 base, and 19 bases lay between the germline ends.

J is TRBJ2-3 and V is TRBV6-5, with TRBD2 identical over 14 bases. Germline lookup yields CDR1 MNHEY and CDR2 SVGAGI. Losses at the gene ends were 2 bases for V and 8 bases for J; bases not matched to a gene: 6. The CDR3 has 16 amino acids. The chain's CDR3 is CASSYGLAGGQGTQYF. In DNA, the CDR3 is TGTGCCAGCAGTTACGGACTAGCGGGGGGACAGGGTACGCAGTATTTT.

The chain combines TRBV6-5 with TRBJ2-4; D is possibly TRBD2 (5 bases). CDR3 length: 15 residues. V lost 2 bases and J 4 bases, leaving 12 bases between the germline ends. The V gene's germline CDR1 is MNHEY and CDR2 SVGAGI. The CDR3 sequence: CASSYGARGKNIQYF. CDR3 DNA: TGTGCCAGCAGTTACGGAGCCCGAGGGAAAAACATTCAGTACTTC.

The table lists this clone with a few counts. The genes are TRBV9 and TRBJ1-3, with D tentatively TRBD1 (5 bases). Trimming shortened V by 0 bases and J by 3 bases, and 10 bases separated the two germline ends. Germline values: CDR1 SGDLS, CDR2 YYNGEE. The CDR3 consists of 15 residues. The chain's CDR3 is CASSVGREGGNTIYF. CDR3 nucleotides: TGTGCCAGCAGCGTAGGCAGGGAGGGTGGAAACACCATATATTTT. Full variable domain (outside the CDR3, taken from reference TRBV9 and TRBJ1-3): DSGVTQTPKHLITATGQRVTLRCSPRSGDLSVYWYQQSLDQGLQFLIQYYNGEERAKGNILERFSAQQFPDLHSELNLSSLELGDSALYFCASSVGREGGNTIYFGEGSWLTVV.

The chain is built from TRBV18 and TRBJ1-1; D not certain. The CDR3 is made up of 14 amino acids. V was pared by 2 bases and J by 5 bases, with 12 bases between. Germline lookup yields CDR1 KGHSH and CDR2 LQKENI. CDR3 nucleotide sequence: TGTGCCAGCTCACCAGGGAACCAGCGGACTGAAGCTTTCTTT. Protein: CASSPGNQRTEAFF.

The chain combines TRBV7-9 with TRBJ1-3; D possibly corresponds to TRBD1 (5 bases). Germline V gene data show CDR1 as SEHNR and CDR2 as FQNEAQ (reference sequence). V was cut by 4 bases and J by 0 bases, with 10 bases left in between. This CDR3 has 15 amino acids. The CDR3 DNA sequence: TGTGCCAGCAGCTACGACAGCGTCTCTGGAAACACCATATATTTT. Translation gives CASSYDSVSGNTIYF.

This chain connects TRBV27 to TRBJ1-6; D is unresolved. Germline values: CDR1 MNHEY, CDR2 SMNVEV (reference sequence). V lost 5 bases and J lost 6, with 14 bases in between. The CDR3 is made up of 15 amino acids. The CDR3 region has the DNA TGTGCCAGCAGTCTACGTCAGCGCGCTAATTCACCCCTCCACTTT. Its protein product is CASSLRQRANSPLHF.

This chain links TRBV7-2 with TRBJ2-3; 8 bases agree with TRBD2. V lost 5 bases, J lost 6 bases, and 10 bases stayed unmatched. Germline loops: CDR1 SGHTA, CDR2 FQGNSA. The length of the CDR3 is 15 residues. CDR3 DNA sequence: TGTGCCAGCAGCCGCGGGGGGCTTAACTTCGATACGCAGTATTTT. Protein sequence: CASSRGGLNFDTQYF. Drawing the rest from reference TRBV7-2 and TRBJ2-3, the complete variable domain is GAGVSQSPSNKVTEKGKDVELRCDPISGHTALYWYRQSLGQGLEFLIYFQGNSAPDKSGLPSDRFSAERTGGSVSTLTIQRTQQEDSAVYLCASSRGGLNFDTQYFGPGTRLTVL.

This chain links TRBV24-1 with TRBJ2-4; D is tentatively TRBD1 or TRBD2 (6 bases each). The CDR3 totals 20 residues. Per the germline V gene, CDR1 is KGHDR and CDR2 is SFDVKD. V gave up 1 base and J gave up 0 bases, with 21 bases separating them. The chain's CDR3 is CATSDFFGTKNGGAKNIQYF. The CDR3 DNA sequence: TGTGCCACCAGTGATTTCTTCGGGACAAAAAACGGGGGAGCCAAAAACATTCAGTACTTC.

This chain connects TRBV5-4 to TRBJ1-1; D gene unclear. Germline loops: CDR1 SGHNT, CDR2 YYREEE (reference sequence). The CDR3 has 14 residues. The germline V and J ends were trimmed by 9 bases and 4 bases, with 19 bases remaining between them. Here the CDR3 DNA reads TGTGCCACCTCTGGGAGTCGGGGAGTCACTGAAGCTTTCTTT. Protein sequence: CATSGSRGVTEAFF. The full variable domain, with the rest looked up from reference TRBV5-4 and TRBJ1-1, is ETGVTQSPTHLIKTRGQQVTLRCSSQSGHNTVSWYQQALGQGPQFIFQYYREEENGRGNFPPRFSGLQFPNYSSELNVNALELDDSALYLCATSGSRGVTEAFFGQGTRLTVV.

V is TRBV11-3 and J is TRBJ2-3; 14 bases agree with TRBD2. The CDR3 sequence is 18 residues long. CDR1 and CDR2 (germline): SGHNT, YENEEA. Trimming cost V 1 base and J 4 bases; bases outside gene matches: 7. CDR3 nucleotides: TGTGCCAGCAGCTTAGGGTCGACTAGCGGGGGGGAATCAGATACGCAGTATTTT. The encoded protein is CASSLGSTSGGESDTQYF.

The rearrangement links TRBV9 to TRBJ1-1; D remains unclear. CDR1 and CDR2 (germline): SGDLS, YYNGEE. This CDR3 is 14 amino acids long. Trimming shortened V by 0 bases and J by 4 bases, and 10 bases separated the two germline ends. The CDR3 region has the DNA TGTGCCAGCAGCGTAGACAGCCTGGGCACTGAAGCTTTCTTT. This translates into CASSVDSLGTEAFF.

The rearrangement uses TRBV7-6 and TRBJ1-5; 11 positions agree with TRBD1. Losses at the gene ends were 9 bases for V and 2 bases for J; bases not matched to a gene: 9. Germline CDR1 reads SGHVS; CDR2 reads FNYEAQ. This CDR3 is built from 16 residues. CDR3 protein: CARRTGGIGGNQPQHF. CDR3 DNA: TGTGCCAGAAGGACAGGGGGCATCGGTGGCAATCAGCCCCAGCATTTT.

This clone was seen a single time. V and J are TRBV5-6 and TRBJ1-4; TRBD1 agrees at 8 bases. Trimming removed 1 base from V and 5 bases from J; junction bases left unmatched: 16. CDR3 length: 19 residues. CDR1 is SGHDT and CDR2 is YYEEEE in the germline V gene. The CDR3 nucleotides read TGTGCCAGCAGCTTGTCCCCTACAGGACAGGGAAGACAGAATGAAAAACTGTTTTTT. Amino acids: CASSLSPTGQGRQNEKLFF.

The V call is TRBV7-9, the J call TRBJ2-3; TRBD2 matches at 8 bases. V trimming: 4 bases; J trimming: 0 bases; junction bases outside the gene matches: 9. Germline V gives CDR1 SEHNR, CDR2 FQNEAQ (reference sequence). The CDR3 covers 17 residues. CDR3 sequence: CASSSRGGGTSTDTQYF. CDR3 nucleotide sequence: TGTGCCAGCAGCTCCCGGGGCGGGGGGACTAGCACAGATACGCAGTATTTT.

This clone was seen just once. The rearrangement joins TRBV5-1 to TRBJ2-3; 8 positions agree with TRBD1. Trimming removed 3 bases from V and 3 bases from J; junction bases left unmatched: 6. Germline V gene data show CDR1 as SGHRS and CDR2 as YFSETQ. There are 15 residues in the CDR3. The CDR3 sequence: CASSSAGQGTDTQYF. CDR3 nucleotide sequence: TGCGCCAGCAGCTCCGCCGGACAGGGAACAGATACGCAGTATTTT. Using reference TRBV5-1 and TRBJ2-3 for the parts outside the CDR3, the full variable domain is KAGVTQTPRYLIKTRGQQVTLSCSPISGHRSVSWYQQTPGQGLQFLFEYFSETQRNKGNFPGRFSGRQFSNSRSEMNVSTLELGDSALYLCASSSAGQGTDTQYFGPGTRLTVL.

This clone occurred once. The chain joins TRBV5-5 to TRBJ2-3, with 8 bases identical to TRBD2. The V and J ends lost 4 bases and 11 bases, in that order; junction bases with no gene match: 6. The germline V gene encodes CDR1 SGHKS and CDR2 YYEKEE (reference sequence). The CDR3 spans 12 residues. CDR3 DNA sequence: TGTGCCAGCAGCGCGAGCGGGGGTTGGCAGTATTTT. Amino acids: CASSASGGWQYF.

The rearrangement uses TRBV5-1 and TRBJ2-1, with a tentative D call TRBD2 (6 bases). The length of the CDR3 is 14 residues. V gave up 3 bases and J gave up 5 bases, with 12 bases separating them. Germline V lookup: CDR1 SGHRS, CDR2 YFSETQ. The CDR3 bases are TGCGCCAGCAGCTCGGAAGGGACTCACAATGAGCAGTTCTTC. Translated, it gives CASSSEGTHNEQFF.

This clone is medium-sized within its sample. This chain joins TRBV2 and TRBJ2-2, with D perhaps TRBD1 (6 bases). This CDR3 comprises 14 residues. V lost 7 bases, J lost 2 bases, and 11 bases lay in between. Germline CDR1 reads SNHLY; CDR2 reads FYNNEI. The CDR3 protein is CASTLGHNTGELFF. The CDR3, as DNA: TGTGCCAGCACCCTGGGACACAACACCGGGGAGCTGTTTTTT. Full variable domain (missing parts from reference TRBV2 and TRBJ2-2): EPEVTQTPSHQVTQMGQEVILRCVPISNHLYFYWYRQILGQKVEFLVSFYNNEISEKSEIFDDQFSVERPDGSNFTLKIRSTKLEDSAMYFCASTLGHNTGELFFGEGSRLTVL.

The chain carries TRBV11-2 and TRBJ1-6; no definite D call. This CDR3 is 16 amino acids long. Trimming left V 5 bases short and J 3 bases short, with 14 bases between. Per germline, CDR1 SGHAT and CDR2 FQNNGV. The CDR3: CASSPREGYYNSPLHF. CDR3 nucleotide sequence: TGTGCCAGCAGCCCAAGGGAAGGGTACTATAATTCACCCCTCCACTTT.

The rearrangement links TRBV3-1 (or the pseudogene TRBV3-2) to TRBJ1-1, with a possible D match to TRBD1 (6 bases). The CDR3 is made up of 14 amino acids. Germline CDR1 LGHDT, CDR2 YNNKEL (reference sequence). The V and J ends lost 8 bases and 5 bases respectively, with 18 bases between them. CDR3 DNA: TGTGCCAGCGGCCCCTACAGGGTTGGAACTGAAGCTTTCTTT. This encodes CASGPYRVGTEAFF.